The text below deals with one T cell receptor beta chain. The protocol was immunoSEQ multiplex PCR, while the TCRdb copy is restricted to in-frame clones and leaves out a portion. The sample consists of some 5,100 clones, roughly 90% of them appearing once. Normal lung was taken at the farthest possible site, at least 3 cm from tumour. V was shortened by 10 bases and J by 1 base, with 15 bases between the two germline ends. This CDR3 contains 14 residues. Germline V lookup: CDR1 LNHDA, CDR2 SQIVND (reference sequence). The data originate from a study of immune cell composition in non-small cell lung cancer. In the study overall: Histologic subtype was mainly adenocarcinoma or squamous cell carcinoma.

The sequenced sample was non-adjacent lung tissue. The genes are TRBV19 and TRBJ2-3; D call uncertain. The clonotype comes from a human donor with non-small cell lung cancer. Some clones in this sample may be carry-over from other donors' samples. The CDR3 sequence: CATAAFDGTDTQYF. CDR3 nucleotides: TGTGCCACCGCAGCGTTCGATGGCACAGATACGCAGTATTTT. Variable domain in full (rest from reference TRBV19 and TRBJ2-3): DGGITQSPKYLFRKEGQNVTLSCEQNLNHDAMYWYRQDPGQGLRLIYYSQIVNDFQKGDIAEGYSVSREKKESFPLTVTSAQKNPTAFYLCATAAFDGTDTQYFGPGTRLTVL.